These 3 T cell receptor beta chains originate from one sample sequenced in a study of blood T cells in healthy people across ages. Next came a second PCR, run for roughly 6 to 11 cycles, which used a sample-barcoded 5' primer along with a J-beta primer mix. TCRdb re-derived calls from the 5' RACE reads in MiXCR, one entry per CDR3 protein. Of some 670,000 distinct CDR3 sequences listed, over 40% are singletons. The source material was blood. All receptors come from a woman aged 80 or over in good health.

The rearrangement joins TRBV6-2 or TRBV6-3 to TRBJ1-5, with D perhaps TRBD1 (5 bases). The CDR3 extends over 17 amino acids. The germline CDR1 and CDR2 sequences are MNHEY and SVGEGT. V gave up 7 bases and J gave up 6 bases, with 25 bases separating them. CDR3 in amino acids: CASTTPAGLIRGQPQHF. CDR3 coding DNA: TGTGCCAGCACCACTCCAGCTGGGCTCATAAGGGGTCAGCCCCAGCATTTT.

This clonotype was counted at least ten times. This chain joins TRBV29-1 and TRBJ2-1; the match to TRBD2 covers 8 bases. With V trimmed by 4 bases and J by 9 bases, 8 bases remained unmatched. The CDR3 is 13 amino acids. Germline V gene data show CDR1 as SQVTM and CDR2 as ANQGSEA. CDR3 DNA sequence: TGCAGCGTTGTAGTAGCGGGAAGGCTTGAGCAGTTCTTC. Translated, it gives CSVVVAGRLEQFF.

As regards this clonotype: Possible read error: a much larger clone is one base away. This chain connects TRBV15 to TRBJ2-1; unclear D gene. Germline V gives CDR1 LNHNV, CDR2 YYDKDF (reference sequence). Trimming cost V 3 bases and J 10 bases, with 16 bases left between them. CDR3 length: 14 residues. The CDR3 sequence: CATSSIGRAYEQFF. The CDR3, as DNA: TGTGCCACCAGCAGTATAGGCAGAGCCTACGAGCAGTTCTTC.